Given below is one T cell receptor (beta chain) in context. Its antigen remains unknown. PCR employed 60 Vbeta and 13 Jbeta primers. Study processing details: Later, 75 million to 100 million unique TCR beta chains were counted in an analysis, and about 10 million of them were shared. TCRdb's table, derived via immunoSEQ multiplex PCR, lists solely in-frame clones and lacks some. The DNA was the basis for D and trimming; V, J and clone size are from that table. The data contain 200,000 to 250,000 clones, over 65% of them seen just once; the ten biggest clones take up over 1%. CDR1 WNHNN and CDR2 SYGVQD come from the germline V gene (reference sequence). CDR3 length: 14 amino acids. The germline V and J ends were trimmed by 0 bases and 6 bases, with 12 bases remaining between them. The data are from a study of cytomegalovirus exposure and HLA in healthy donors. Study-level findings and limits: The authors excluded some V segments, including TRBV6-2 and TRBV6-3, as indistinguishable. Cytomegalovirus association was listed for under 200 TCR beta chains. Other equally common chains were less clonally expanded than HLA-associated TCR beta chains, a later analysis showed.

This TCR came from a human donor in good health. The chain joins TRBV10-1 to TRBJ2-7; D is uncertain. The sample was PBMCs. CDR3 sequence: CASSESRFSGEQYF. CDR3 DNA: TGCGCCAGCAGTGAGTCAAGGTTTTCGGGCGAGCAGTACTTC.